This TCR beta chain comes out of a study of blood T cell repertoires in COVID-19. Study summary: T cells, B-cell-depleted T cells, or PBMCs provided the cDNA or gDNA that served as material.

The length of the CDR3 is 18 residues. V was trimmed by 4 bases and J by 9 bases, leaving 25 bases between them. Germline V gene sequence: CDR1 MGHRA, CDR2 YSYEKL. Original data processing: Amplification from reference gene primers served as the basis for estimated nucleated cell counts. Clones were sequenced by immunoSEQ multiplex PCR, and TCRdb holds only the in-frame ones, with some missing. Clone size and V and J calls were adopted from that table, with D and trimming inferred from the DNA. The sample shows under 120,000 clones, around 89% of them seen only once. This chain links TRBV4-1 with TRBJ1-6; D is possibly TRBD1 (6 bases). This receptor was taken from a woman aged 80 or over with acute or convalescent COVID-19. Sequencing used peripheral blood. The CDR3 nucleotides read TGCGCCAGCAGCCTTTACCCGGGACAAATCTTTCGAATTTCACCCCTCCACTTT. Translated: CASSLYPGQIFRISPLHF.